The next 24 T cell receptor beta chains were all read from a single sample in a study of blood T cell repertoires in COVID-19. This table comes from immunoSEQ multiplex PCR, and its TCRdb copy is limited to in-frame clones, with some not included. This sample has 50,000 to 65,000 clones; 84% occur once, and the top ten carry 15% to 20%. The sequenced sample was peripheral blood. Every receptor here comes from a man in his 60s with COVID-19, enrolled during active disease.

V usage is TRBV24-1 and J usage is TRBJ2-3; TRBD1 agrees at 8 bases. The V gene end was trimmed by 2 bases and the J gene end by 5 bases; junction bases not matched to a gene: 11. CDR1 KGHDR and CDR2 SFDVKD come from the germline V gene. CDR3 length: 17 amino acids. Here the CDR3 DNA reads TGTGCCACCAGTGATTATCCGGGACAGGCCCGGTTAGATACGCAGTATTTT. Translated, it gives CATSDYPGQARLDTQYF.

A few counts support this clone. The chain carries TRBV7-3 and TRBJ2-3; tentative D call: TRBD2 (5 bases). Trimming removed 5 bases from V and 2 bases from J, with 14 bases in between. The CDR3 length is 15 residues. CDR1 is SGHTA, CDR2 FQGTGA, per germline. In nucleotides, the CDR3 is TGTGCCAGCAGCCGACTACCGCACGACACAGATACGCAGTATTTT. Encoded protein: CASSRLPHDTDTQYF.

The V and J genes are TRBV2 and TRBJ2-7, with 10 bases matching TRBD2. This CDR3 has 15 residues. After removal of 4 bases from V and 2 bases from J, the junction contained 5 bases not matched to a gene. Germline CDR1 and CDR2: SNHLY and FYNNEI. CDR3 DNA: TGTGCCAGCAGTGGCTGGACTAGCGGCCCCTACGAGCAGTACTTC. Protein sequence: CASSGWTSGPYEQYF.

Only one count was recorded for this clone. The chain joins TRBV5-4 to TRBJ2-3; TRBD2 matches at 12 bases. The J segment lost 5 bases and the V segment lost 9 bases, leaving 10 bases of the junction unmatched. There are 15 residues in the CDR3. CDR1 and CDR2 (germline): SGHNT, YYREEE (reference sequence). CDR3 sequence reads: CATTPSGGAVDTQYF. As DNA, the CDR3 is TGTGCCACTACACCTAGCGGGGGGGCCGTAGATACGCAGTATTTT.

The chain links TRBV28 to TRBJ1-2; the match to TRBD1 covers 9 bases. In germline, CDR1 is MDHEN, CDR2 SYDVKM. The V and J ends lost 7 bases and 6 bases, in that order; junction bases with no gene match: 6. The CDR3 sequence is 13 residues long. CDR3: CASTAGTGNGYTF. The DNA for the CDR3 is TGTGCCAGCACCGCCGGGACAGGGAATGGCTACACCTTC.

V usage is TRBV9 and J usage is TRBJ1-6; D uncertain. V dropped 0 bases and J dropped 7 bases, with 11 bases sitting between them. This CDR3 is built from 15 residues. The germline V gene has CDR1 SGDLS and CDR2 YYNGEE. Written as DNA, the CDR3 is TGTGCCAGCAGCGTAGAGGGCGGAGGGAATTCACCCCTCCACTTT. As protein: CASSVEGGGNSPLHF.

The V call is TRBV24-1, the J call TRBJ2-2; tentative D call: TRBD1 (5 bases). The CDR3 contains 13 residues. Germline assignment: CDR1 KGHDR and CDR2 SFDVKD. V was clipped by 1 base and J by 7 bases, with 6 bases between them. CDR3 bases: TGTGCCACCAGTGATTTAGGGGTCGGGGAGCTGTTTTTT. This sequence encodes CATSDLGVGELFF.

J is TRBJ1-1 and V is TRBV5-5; TRBD1 aligns across 11 bases. The V gene end was trimmed by 4 bases and the J gene end by 3 bases; junction bases not matched to a gene: 5. This CDR3 has 15 amino acids. Germline assignment: CDR1 SGHKS and CDR2 YYEKEE (reference sequence). The CDR3 bases are TGTGCCAGCAGCGGACAGGGGGCGCCGGACACTGAAGCTTTCTTT. Amino acid sequence: CASSGQGAPDTEAFF.

The DNA for the CDR3 is TGTGCCAGCAGCACCAAGGGGGCGACTGGAAACACCATATATTTT. Residues: CASSTKGATGNTIYF. J is TRBJ1-3 and V is TRBV28; 7 bases match TRBD1. Per the germline V gene, CDR1 is MDHEN and CDR2 is SYDVKM. V trimming: 6 bases; J trimming: 2 bases; junction bases outside the gene matches: 7. CDR3 length: 15 residues.

The rearrangement uses TRBV9 and TRBJ2-1; D perhaps matches TRBD2 (5 bases). The CDR3 is 16 amino acids. Per the germline V gene, CDR1 is SGDLS and CDR2 is YYNGEE. V dropped 0 bases and J dropped 2 bases, with 12 bases sitting between them. The chain's CDR3 is CASSVDTGSPYNEQFF. The CDR3 DNA is TGTGCCAGCAGCGTAGATACGGGATCCCCCTACAATGAGCAGTTCTTC.

CDR3 sequence: CASSQNGRGLSETQYF. CDR3 bases: TGTGCCAGCTCCCAAAATGGCAGGGGGCTATCGGAGACCCAGTACTTC. The genes are TRBV7-6 and TRBJ2-5; 8 nucleotides align to TRBD1. The length of the CDR3 is 16 residues. Germline V lookup: CDR1 SGHVS, CDR2 FNYEAQ. V gave up 8 bases and J gave up 5 bases; unmatched junction bases: 16.

The rearrangement joins TRBV6-5 to TRBJ1-6; 8 bases line up with TRBD1. The CDR3 loop spans 16 amino acids. Germline V lookup: CDR1 MNHEY, CDR2 SVGAGI. V was pared by 4 bases and J by 4 bases, with 6 bases of the junction left unmatched. The CDR3 loop is CASSLGQGLYNSPLHF. CDR3 DNA: TGTGCCAGCAGTTTAGGACAGGGATTGTATAATTCACCCCTCCACTTT.

This clone was counted once. The chain recombines TRBV28 with TRBJ2-1; 8 bases align to TRBD2. Germline lookup yields CDR1 MDHEN and CDR2 SYDVKM. The ends lost 1 base at V and 2 bases at J; junction bases unmatched: 4. CDR3 length: 16 residues. CDR3 region: CASSLSGGGTYNEQFF. CDR3 DNA sequence: TGTGCCAGCAGTTTATCTGGCGGGGGGACCTACAATGAGCAGTTCTTC.

The V and J genes are TRBV4-1 and TRBJ1-1; D is unresolved. V lost 0 bases and J 2 bases, leaving 13 bases between the germline ends. CDR1 and CDR2 from the germline V gene are MGHRA and YSYEKL. This CDR3 is built from 16 residues. The DNA for the CDR3 is TGCGCCAGCAGCCAAGATGTGCCAGGTTACAACACTGAAGCTTTCTTT. Protein product: CASSQDVPGYNTEAFF.

The gene calls are TRBV12-3 or TRBV12-4 and TRBJ2-6, with no clear D. Deletions cut 11 bases from V and 1 base from J, with 6 bases between. The CDR3 is made up of 12 amino acids. The CDR3 spells CACDSGANVLTF. CDR3 nucleotide sequence: TGTGCCTGCGATTCTGGGGCCAACGTCCTGACTTTC.

The genes are TRBV6-1 and TRBJ2-6, with 8 bases fitting TRBD1. The CDR3 has 17 amino acids. Per germline, CDR1 MNHNS and CDR2 SASEGT. Trimming removed 4 bases from V and 0 bases from J; junction bases left unmatched: 5. Here the CDR3 reads CASSVRGPTSGANVLTF. The CDR3 DNA is TGTGCCAGCAGTGTCAGGGGGCCCACCTCTGGGGCCAACGTCCTGACTTTC.

The V gene is TRBV18, the J gene TRBJ2-2; TRBD1 matches at 8 bases. The CDR3 contains 15 residues. Germline V lookup: CDR1 KGHSH, CDR2 LQKENI. The ends lost 3 bases at V and 4 bases at J; junction bases unmatched: 4. In nucleotides, the CDR3 is TGTGCCAGCTCACCTCAGGGGACAGGCACCGGGGAGCTGTTTTTT. Amino acids: CASSPQGTGTGELFF.

The V and J genes are TRBV11-2 and TRBJ2-7; perhaps TRBD2 as D (6 bases). The germline V gene encodes CDR1 SGHAT and CDR2 FQNNGV. There are 17 residues in the CDR3. Trimming removed 4 bases at V and 0 bases at J, with 19 bases between. The CDR3: CASSSKNPGLASYEQYF. The DNA for the CDR3 is TGTGCCAGCAGCTCTAAAAATCCGGGACTGGCCTCCTACGAGCAGTACTTC.

The J gene is TRBJ2-3, the V gene TRBV11-2; D might be TRBD1 (6 bases). Germline lookup yields CDR1 SGHAT and CDR2 FQNNGV. Deletions cut 1 base from V and 3 bases from J, with 14 bases between. The CDR3 has 16 amino acids. CDR3 sequence: CASSLVYGQGTDTQYF. The CDR3 DNA reads TGTGCCAGCAGCTTAGTTTACGGGCAGGGGACAGATACGCAGTATTTT.

The chain combines TRBV6-1 with TRBJ2-3; D not certain. V gave up 1 base and J gave up 2 bases, with 7 bases separating them. This CDR3 comprises 14 residues. The V gene's germline CDR1 is MNHNS and CDR2 SASEGT. In DNA, the CDR3 is TGTGCCAGCAGTGAAGAAATCCACACAGATACGCAGTATTTT. It is translated as CASSEEIHTDTQYF.

The CDR3 spells CASSFPGATNTEAFF. The CDR3 DNA follows: TGTGCCAGCAGCTTTCCAGGGGCGACGAACACTGAAGCTTTCTTT. The rearrangement links TRBV5-4 to TRBJ1-1, with TRBD1 as a possible D gene (6 bases). The CDR3 loop spans 15 amino acids. V lost 2 bases, J lost 1 base, and 12 bases lay in between. Germline V gives CDR1 SGHNT, CDR2 YYREEE (reference sequence).

This clone was seen just once. The chain uses TRBV10-3 and TRBJ1-2; D possibly corresponds to TRBD1 (5 bases). The CDR3 contains 12 residues. Trimming removed 3 bases at V and 8 bases at J, with 10 bases between. Looked up from germline, CDR1 is ENHRY and CDR2 is SYGVKD. CDR3 coding DNA: TGTGCCATCAGTGATGAAGGGGAAGGCTACACCTTC. It is translated as CAISDEGEGYTF.

The chain employs TRBV7-9 and TRBJ2-3; no clear D. Germline V CDR1 and CDR2: SEHNR, FQNEAQ (reference sequence). The ends were cut back, 2 bases at V and 1 base at J, with 16 bases in the middle. The CDR3 is made up of 17 amino acids. CDR3 sequence reads: CASSLPRAVSRTDTQYF. For the CDR3, the DNA is TGTGCCAGCAGCTTACCACGCGCGGTTTCTCGCACAGATACGCAGTATTTT. Full variable domain (outside the CDR3, taken from reference TRBV7-9 and TRBJ2-3): DTGVSQNPRHKITKRGQNVTFRCDPISEHNRLYWYRQTLGQGPEFLTYFQNEAQLEKSRLLSDRFSAERPKGSFSTLEIQRTEQGDSAMYLCASSLPRAVSRTDTQYFGPGTRLTVL.

This chain uses TRBV2 with TRBJ1-2, with 8 bases matching TRBD1. CDR3 length equals 12 residues. Germline CDR1 is SNHLY and CDR2 is FYNNEI. V trimming: 6 bases; J trimming: 8 bases; junction bases outside the gene matches: 5. CDR3 amino acids: CASRVTGEGYTF. The CDR3 DNA follows: TGTGCCAGCAGAGTGACAGGGGAAGGCTACACCTTC. Looking up the rest from reference TRBV2 and TRBJ1-2 gives the full variable domain: EPEVTQTPSHQVTQMGQEVILRCVPISNHLYFYWYRQILGQKVEFLVSFYNNEISEKSEIFDDQFSVERPDGSNFTLKIRSTKLEDSAMYFCASRVTGEGYTFGSGTRLTVV.